These 18 T cell receptor beta chains originate from one sample sequenced in a study of blood T cell repertoires in COVID-19. The data were produced by immunoSEQ multiplex PCR, yet TCRdb's version contains in-frame clones alone and is incomplete. The repertoire has over 85,000 clones, 85% to 95% of them found once; the top ten carry 2% to 2.5%. The specimen was peripheral blood. The source of these receptors is a human donor with active COVID-19. The donor label of this sample is uncertain.

The chain uses TRBV5-4 and TRBJ1-1; a weak D match, TRBD1 (5 bases). Trimming left V 5 bases short and J 3 bases short, with 14 bases between. There are 14 residues in the CDR3. Germline V gene data show CDR1 as SGHNT and CDR2 as YYREEE (reference sequence). The CDR3 sequence: CASRNGAWDTEAFF. For the CDR3, the DNA is TGTGCCAGCAGGAATGGGGCCTGGGACACTGAAGCTTTCTTT.

This sequence joins TRBV9 and TRBJ1-5; D gene unclear. The germline CDR1 and CDR2 sequences are SGDLS and YYNGEE. V dropped 0 bases and J dropped 4 bases, with 11 bases sitting between them. This CDR3 has 15 residues. Here the CDR3 reads CASSVGGLTNQPQHF. The CDR3 region has the DNA TGTGCCAGCAGCGTAGGAGGACTGACTAATCAGCCCCAGCATTTT.

The rearrangement joins TRBV2 to TRBJ2-3, with 10 nucleotides matching TRBD2. This CDR3 is 19 amino acids long. J lost 0 bases, V lost 1 base, and 10 bases had no gene match. The germline V gene encodes CDR1 SNHLY and CDR2 FYNNEI. The CDR3 DNA follows: TGTGCCAGCAGTGAAGAAGGAAGCGGGGGGGTTTCTAGCACAGATACGCAGTATTTT. Residues: CASSEEGSGGVSSTDTQYF. The complete variable domain, with remaining parts taken from reference TRBV2 and TRBJ2-3, reads EPEVTQTPSHQVTQMGQEVILRCVPISNHLYFYWYRQILGQKVEFLVSFYNNEISEKSEIFDDQFSVERPDGSNFTLKIRSTKLEDSAMYFCASSEEGSGGVSSTDTQYFGPGTRLTVL.

The chain employs TRBV18 and TRBJ2-2, with D perhaps matching TRBD1 (6 bases). The CDR3 spans 19 residues. CDR1 is KGHSH and CDR2 is LQKENI in the germline V gene. Trimming took off 2 bases at V and 1 base at J, with 20 bases between the two ends. The CDR3 region is CASSPYQGSGKENTGELFF. In DNA, the CDR3 is TGTGCCAGCTCACCATATCAGGGGTCGGGGAAAGAGAACACCGGGGAGCTGTTTTTT.

This chain joins TRBV19 and TRBJ1-1, with D uncertain. V gave up 1 base and J gave up 11 bases, with 23 bases separating them. The CDR3 is 16 residues long. Per germline, CDR1 LNHDA and CDR2 SQIVND (reference sequence). The CDR3 DNA reads as TGTGCCAGTAGTATAGCCCCGGCGACCGGAGATGGTATGGCTTTCTTT. Translation gives CASSIAPATGDGMAFF.

The V call is TRBV27, the J call TRBJ1-2, with TRBD1 as a possible D gene (6 bases). The germline gives CDR1 MNHEY, CDR2 SMNVEV (reference sequence). Trimming pared 5 bases from V and 7 bases from J, leaving 14 bases between. There are 13 residues in the CDR3. CDR3 bases: TGTGCCAGCAGTCTAACAGGGTCGGGTGGCTACACCTTC. It encodes CASSLTGSGGYTF.

As DNA, the CDR3 is TGTGCCAGCAGTTCGGGACTTCCGGAGACCCAGTACTTC. Translation gives CASSSGLPETQYF. The rearrangement links TRBV12-3 or TRBV12-4 to TRBJ2-5, with D maybe TRBD2 (6 bases). V was clipped by 4 bases and J by 5 bases, with 11 bases between them. CDR3 size: 13 residues.

The chain carries TRBV5-4 and TRBJ2-7; 7 bases agree with TRBD1. V dropped 3 bases and J dropped 2; count of bases not matched to a gene: 5. Germline-derived CDR1 and CDR2 are SGHNT and YYREEE (reference sequence). This CDR3 has 14 residues. The CDR3 sequence: CASSYPGQTYEQYF. Here the CDR3 DNA reads TGTGCCAGCAGCTACCCGGGACAGACCTACGAGCAGTACTTC.

This clone was picked up a small number of times. This chain uses TRBV23-1 with TRBJ2-7; D uncertain. TRBV23-1 is noted as an ORF with a role that remains uncertain. The CDR3 spans 15 residues. V gave up 6 bases and J gave up 1 base, with 16 bases separating them. The CDR3 reads CASSPARRVSYEQYF. DNA of the CDR3: TGCGCCAGCAGCCCCGCGAGACGGGTGTCCTACGAGCAGTACTTC.

The CDR3 protein is CASSERSGAGNTIYF. In DNA, the CDR3 is TGTGCCAGCAGTGAGCGGTCAGGGGCGGGAAACACCATATATTTT. The V call is TRBV2, the J call TRBJ1-3; tentative D call: TRBD1 (6 bases). Germline values: CDR1 SNHLY, CDR2 FYNNEI. V dropped 3 bases and J dropped 4 bases, with 13 bases sitting between them. The CDR3 has 15 residues. Supplemented by reference TRBV2 and TRBJ1-3, the full variable domain reads EPEVTQTPSHQVTQMGQEVILRCVPISNHLYFYWYRQILGQKVEFLVSFYNNEISEKSEIFDDQFSVERPDGSNFTLKIRSTKLEDSAMYFCASSERSGAGNTIYFGEGSWLTVV.

J is TRBJ1-5 and V is TRBV25-1; possibly TRBD1 for D (6 bases). Trimming took off 3 bases at V and 0 bases at J, with 12 bases between the two ends. The length of the CDR3 is 16 residues. The germline V gene encodes CDR1 MGHDK and CDR2 SYGVNS. The CDR3 sequence is CASSDGTPLSNQPQHF. CDR3 DNA sequence: TGTGCCAGCAGTGATGGGACACCACTTAGCAATCAGCCCCAGCATTTT. The whole variable domain, remainder taken from reference TRBV25-1 and TRBJ1-5, is EADIYQTPRYLVIGTGKKITLECSQTMGHDKMYWYQQDPGMELHLIHYSYGVNSTEKGDLSSESTVSRIRTEHFPLTLESARPSHTSQYLCASSDGTPLSNQPQHFGDGTRLSIL.

The CDR3 sequence is CASSLDSPSGQNNEQFF. In DNA, the CDR3 is TGTGCCAGCAGCTTAGATAGCCCTAGCGGACAGAACAATGAGCAGTTCTTC. V and J are TRBV13 and TRBJ2-1; the D gene is possibly TRBD2 (7 bases). This CDR3 is 17 amino acids long. Germline assignment: CDR1 PRHDT and CDR2 FYEKMQ (reference sequence). With 1 base removed from V and 5 bases from J, the gap between germline ends came to 18 bases.

This clone was seen just once. J is TRBJ2-7 and V is TRBV7-2; 9 nucleotides match TRBD1. Germline assignment: CDR1 SGHTA and CDR2 FQGNSA. V lost 2 bases, J lost 6 bases, and 8 bases stayed unmatched. There are 15 residues in the CDR3. The CDR3 region has the DNA TGTGCCAGCAGCTTATTACAGGGGGCCTTCGGCGAGCAGTACTTC. This sequence encodes CASSLLQGAFGEQYF.

This clone was picked up one time. The rearrangement uses TRBV7-3 and TRBJ2-3, with 7 bases matching TRBD1. V was clipped by 5 bases and J by 4 bases; unmatched bases: 6. The CDR3 consists of 14 residues. The germline V gene has CDR1 SGHTA and CDR2 FQGTGA. CDR3 nucleotides: TGTGCCAGCAGCCCAAGGACAGGTTCAGATACGCAGTATTTT. Translating it yields CASSPRTGSDTQYF. Using reference TRBV7-3 and TRBJ2-3 for the parts outside the CDR3, the full variable domain is GAGVSQTPSNKVTEKGKYVELRCDPISGHTALYWYRQSLGQGPEFLIYFQGTGAADDSGLPNDRFFAVRPEGSVSTLKIQRTERGDSAVYLCASSPRTGSDTQYFGPGTRLTVL.

V gene TRBV10-3 combines with J gene TRBJ1-4, with 8 bases identical to TRBD1. Germline lookup yields CDR1 ENHRY and CDR2 SYGVKD. Trimming removed 6 bases from V and 8 bases from J; junction bases left unmatched: 11. There are 15 residues in the CDR3. In nucleotides, the CDR3 is TGTGCCATCAGCGACGGACAGGGAGGAGGCGAAAAACTGTTTTTT. This translates into CAISDGQGGGEKLFF.

Turning to this clone: The junction shows a germline mismatch at one end, possibly a read error. CDR3 coding DNA: TGTCCCAGTACCGGGGGGGCCTTGGGGGCCAACGTCCTGACTTTC. Protein product: CPSTGGALGANVLTF. This chain links TRBV9 with TRBJ2-6; 8 positions match TRBD2. The CDR3 extends over 15 amino acids. Looked up from germline, CDR1 is SGDLS and CDR2 is YYNGEE.

This sequence joins TRBV18 and TRBJ2-2, with 9 positions matching TRBD2. Losses at the gene ends were 2 bases for V and 5 bases for J; bases not matched to a gene: 12. The CDR3 spans 18 residues. Germline V CDR1 and CDR2: KGHSH, LQKENI. CDR3 region: CASSPKPASGIVTGELFF. CDR3 in DNA: TGTGCCAGCTCACCAAAACCCGCTAGCGGGATTGTAACCGGGGAGCTGTTTTTT.

V gene TRBV5-8 combines with J gene TRBJ2-7, with 8 bases that match TRBD2. Unmatched junction bases numbered 10, after V lost 2 bases and J lost 0 bases. Per germline, CDR1 SGHTS and CDR2 YDEGEE. This CDR3 is 17 amino acids long. The CDR3 nucleotides read TGTGCCAGCAGCTTACAACTAGCGGCCCTGAACTCCTACGAGCAGTACTTC. Protein: CASSLQLAALNSYEQYF.